This section outlines one T cell receptor beta chain sequence together with its context. Antigen unknown. These data are taken from a study of cytomegalovirus exposure and HLA in healthy donors. Notes on the study in general: Accurate HLA-A and HLA-B prediction from TCR beta sequences was reported for most subjects. There were some public TCRs occurring in many donors, but most TCR sequences were rare.

V lost 5 bases and J lost 8; bases outside the gene matches: 9. The germline V gene has CDR1 SGHVS and CDR2 FQNEAQ. This CDR3 contains 16 residues. The primer mix had 60 Vbeta and 13 Jbeta primers. TCRdb keeps only in-frame clones here, not all; method: immunoSEQ multiplex PCR. The repertoire consists of about 220,000 clones, with about 81% occurring once and the leading ten covering 5% to 6.5%. The rearrangement joins TRBV7-8 to TRBJ2-1; 13 bases agree with TRBD2. Source material: PBMCs. This receptor was obtained from a middle-aged woman in good health and CMV-seropositive. CDR3 in amino acids: CASSPRTSGGEDEQFF. CDR3 nucleotide sequence: TGTGCCAGCAGCCCCCGGACTAGCGGGGGAGAAGATGAGCAGTTCTTC.